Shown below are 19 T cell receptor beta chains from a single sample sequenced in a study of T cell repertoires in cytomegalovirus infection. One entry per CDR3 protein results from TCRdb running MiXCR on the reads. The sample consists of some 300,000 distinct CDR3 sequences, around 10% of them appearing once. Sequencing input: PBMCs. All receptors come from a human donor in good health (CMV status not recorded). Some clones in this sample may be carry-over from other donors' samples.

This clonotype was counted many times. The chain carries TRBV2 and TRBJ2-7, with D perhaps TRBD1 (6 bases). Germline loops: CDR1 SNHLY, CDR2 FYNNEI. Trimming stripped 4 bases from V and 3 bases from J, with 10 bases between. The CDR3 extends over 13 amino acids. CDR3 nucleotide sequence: TGTGCCAGCAGTGCCCAGGGGATCTACGAGCAGTACTTC. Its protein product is CASSAQGIYEQYF.

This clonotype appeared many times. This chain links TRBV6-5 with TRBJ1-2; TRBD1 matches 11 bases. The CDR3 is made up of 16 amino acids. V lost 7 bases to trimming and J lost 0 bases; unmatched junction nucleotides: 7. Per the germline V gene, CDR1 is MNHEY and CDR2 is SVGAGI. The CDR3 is CASNVGQGAPNYGYTF. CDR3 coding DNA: TGTGCCAGCAACGTCGGACAGGGGGCTCCTAACTATGGCTACACCTTC.

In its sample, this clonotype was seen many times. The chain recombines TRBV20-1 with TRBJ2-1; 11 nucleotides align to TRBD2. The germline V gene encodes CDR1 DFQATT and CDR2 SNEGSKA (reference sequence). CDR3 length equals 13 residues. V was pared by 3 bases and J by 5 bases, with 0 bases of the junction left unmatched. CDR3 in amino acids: CSASSGGDNEQFF. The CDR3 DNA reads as TGCAGTGCTAGTAGCGGGGGGGACAATGAGCAGTTCTTC.

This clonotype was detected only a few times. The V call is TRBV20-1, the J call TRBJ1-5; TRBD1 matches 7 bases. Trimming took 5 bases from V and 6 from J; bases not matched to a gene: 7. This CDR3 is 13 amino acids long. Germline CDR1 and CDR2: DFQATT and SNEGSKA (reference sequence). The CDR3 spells CSAPVAGGQPQHF. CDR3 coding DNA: TGCAGTGCTCCGGTGGCAGGGGGTCAGCCCCAGCATTTT.

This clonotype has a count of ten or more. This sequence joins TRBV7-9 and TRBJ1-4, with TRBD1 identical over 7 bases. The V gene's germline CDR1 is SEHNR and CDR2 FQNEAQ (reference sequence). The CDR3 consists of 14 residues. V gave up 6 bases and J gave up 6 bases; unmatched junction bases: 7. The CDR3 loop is CASSSGTVDEKLFF. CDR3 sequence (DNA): TGTGCCAGCAGTTCGGGGACAGTGGATGAAAAACTGTTTTTT.

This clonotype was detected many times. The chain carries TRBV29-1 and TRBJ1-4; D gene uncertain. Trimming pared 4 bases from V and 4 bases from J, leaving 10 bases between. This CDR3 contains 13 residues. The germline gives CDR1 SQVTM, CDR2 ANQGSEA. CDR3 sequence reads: CSVGPHLNEKLFF. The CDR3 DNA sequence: TGCAGCGTTGGCCCGCATCTTAATGAAAAACTGTTTTTT.

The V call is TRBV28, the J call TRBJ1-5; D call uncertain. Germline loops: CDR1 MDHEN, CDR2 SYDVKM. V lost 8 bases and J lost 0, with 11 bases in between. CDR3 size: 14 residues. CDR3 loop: CASVDLFSNQPQHF. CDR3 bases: TGTGCCAGCGTCGACCTTTTTAGCAATCAGCCCCAGCATTTT.

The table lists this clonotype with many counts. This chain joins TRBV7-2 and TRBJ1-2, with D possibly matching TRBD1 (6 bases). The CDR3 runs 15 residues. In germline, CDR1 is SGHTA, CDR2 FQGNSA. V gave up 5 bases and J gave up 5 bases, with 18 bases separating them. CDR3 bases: TGTGCCAGCAGCCTCTACGGACAGTACATTTATGGCTACACCTTC. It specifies CASSLYGQYIYGYTF.

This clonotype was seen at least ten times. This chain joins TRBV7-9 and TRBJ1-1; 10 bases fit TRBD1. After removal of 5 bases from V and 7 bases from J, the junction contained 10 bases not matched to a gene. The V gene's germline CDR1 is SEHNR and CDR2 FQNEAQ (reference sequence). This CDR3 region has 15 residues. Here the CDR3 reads CASSPDRGPFGEAFF. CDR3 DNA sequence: TGTGCCAGCAGCCCAGACAGGGGGCCTTTTGGTGAAGCTTTCTTT. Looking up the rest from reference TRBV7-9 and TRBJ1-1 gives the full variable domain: DTGVSQNPRHKITKRGQNVTFRCDPISEHNRLYWYRQTLGQGPEFLTYFQNEAQLEKSRLLSDRFSAERPKGSFSTLEIQRTEQGDSAMYLCASSPDRGPFGEAFFGQGTRLTVV.

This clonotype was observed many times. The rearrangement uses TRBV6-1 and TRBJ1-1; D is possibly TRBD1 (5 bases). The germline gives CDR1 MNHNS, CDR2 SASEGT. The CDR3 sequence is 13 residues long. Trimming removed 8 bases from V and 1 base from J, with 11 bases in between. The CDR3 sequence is CASGAGQNTEAFF. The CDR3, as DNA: TGTGCCAGCGGGGCAGGTCAGAACACTGAAGCTTTCTTT.

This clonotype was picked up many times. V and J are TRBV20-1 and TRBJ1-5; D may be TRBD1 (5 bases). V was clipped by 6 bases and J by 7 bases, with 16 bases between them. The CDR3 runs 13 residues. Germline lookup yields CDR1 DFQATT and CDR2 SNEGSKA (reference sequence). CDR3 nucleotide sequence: TGCAGTGCCTCGGGGGGAACGAGACAGCCCCAGCATTTT. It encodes CSASGGTRQPQHF.

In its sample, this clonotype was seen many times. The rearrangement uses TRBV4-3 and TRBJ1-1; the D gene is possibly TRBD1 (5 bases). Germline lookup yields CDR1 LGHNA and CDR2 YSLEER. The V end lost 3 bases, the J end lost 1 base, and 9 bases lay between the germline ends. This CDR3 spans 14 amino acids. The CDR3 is CASSHGTANTEAFF. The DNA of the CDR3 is TGCGCCAGCAGCCACGGGACGGCGAACACTGAAGCTTTCTTT.

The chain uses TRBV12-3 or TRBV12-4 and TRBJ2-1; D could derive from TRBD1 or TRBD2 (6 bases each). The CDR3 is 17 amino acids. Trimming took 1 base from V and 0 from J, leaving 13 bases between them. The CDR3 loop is CASSLVGGRGSYNEQFF. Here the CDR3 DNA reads TGTGCCAGCAGTTTAGTGGGGGGCCGGGGCTCCTACAATGAGCAGTTCTTC.

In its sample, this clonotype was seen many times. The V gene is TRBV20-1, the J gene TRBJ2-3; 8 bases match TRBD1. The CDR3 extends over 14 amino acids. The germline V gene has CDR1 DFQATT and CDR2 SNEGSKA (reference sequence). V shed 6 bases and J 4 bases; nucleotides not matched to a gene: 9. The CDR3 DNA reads TGCAGTGCACGGACAGGGAATGTAGCAGATACGCAGTATTTT. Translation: CSARTGNVADTQYF.

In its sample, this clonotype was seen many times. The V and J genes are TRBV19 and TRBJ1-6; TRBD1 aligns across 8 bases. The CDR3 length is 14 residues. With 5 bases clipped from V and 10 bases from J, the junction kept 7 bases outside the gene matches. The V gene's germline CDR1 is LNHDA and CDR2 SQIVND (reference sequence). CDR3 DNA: TGTGCCAGTAGTGCTGACAGGGGTGGGTCACCCCTCCACTTT. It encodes CASSADRGGSPLHF.

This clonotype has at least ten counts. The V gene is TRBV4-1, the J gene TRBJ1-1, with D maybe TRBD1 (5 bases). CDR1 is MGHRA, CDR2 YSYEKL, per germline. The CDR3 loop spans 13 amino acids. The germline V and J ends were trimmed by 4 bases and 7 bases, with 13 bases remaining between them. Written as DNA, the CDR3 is TGCGCCAGCAGCCTAAGTGGGGGGAATGAAGCTTTCTTT. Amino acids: CASSLSGGNEAFF.

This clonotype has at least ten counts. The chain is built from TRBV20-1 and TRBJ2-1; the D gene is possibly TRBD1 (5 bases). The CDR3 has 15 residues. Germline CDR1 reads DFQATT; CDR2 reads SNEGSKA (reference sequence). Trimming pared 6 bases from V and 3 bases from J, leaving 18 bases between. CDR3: CSARSQQGNYNEQFF. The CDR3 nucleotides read TGCAGTGCCCGGAGTCAGCAGGGAAACTACAATGAGCAGTTCTTC.

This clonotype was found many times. Here the CDR3 DNA reads TGCGCCAGCAGTGGAACCGGGGAGGGGGCAGATACGCAGTATTTT. It codes for CASSGTGEGADTQYF. The chain employs TRBV10-1 and TRBJ2-3; the D gene is possibly TRBD2 (7 bases). The length of the CDR3 is 15 residues. Germline lookup yields CDR1 WNHNN and CDR2 SYGVQD (reference sequence). Deletions cut 4 bases from V and 4 bases from J, with 15 bases between.

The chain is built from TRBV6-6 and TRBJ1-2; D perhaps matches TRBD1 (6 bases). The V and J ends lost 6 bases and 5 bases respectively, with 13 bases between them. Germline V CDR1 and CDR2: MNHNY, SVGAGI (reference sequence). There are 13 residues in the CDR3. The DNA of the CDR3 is TGTGCCAGCAGGGCAGGGGCTTGGTATGGCTACACCTTC. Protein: CASRAGAWYGYTF.